Listed below are T cell receptor beta chains from one sample, sequenced in a study of cytomegalovirus exposure and HLA in healthy donors. TCRdb's copy holds only in-frame clones and misses some; the assay was immunoSEQ multiplex PCR. This sample has about 210,000 clones, with roughly 80% found just once. Sample: PBMCs. The receptors were gathered from a man aged 35 to 55 in good health and CMV-seropositive. The CDR3 runs from the conserved cysteine through the conserved F or W. Fields, in order: V gene, CDR3 protein.

v_call: TRBV2
cdr3_aa: CASLPGGAVDTQYF

v_call: TRBV7-3
cdr3_aa: CASSKQNPNTGELFF

v_call: TRBV5-1
cdr3_aa: CASSVPTGRGDSPLHF

v_call: TRBV2
cdr3_aa: CASSEDRHQPQHF

v_call: TRBV29-1
cdr3_aa: CSVAARGARGYGYTF

v_call: TRBV12-2
cdr3_aa: CASRLVQLAGADNEQFF

v_call: TRBV4-2
cdr3_aa: CASSPNNPGLAEAFF

v_call: TRBV7-9
cdr3_aa: CASAPSGTGQYEQYF

v_call: TRBV27
cdr3_aa: CASRTGREKLFF

v_call: TRBV5-1
cdr3_aa: CASSQTSGGALEQYF

v_call: TRBV6-5
cdr3_aa: CASQTGSGIEQYF

v_call: TRBV28
cdr3_aa: CASSLYGQGTSATGELFF

v_call: TRBV7-2
cdr3_aa: CASSLVSRQGNYGYTF

v_call: TRBV2
cdr3_aa: CASSPGLAGTDEQYF

v_call: TRBV5-4
cdr3_aa: CASSLAGWLSEQFF

v_call: TRBV7-6
cdr3_aa: CASGLGVLAGGVYNEQFF

v_call: TRBV27
cdr3_aa: CASSPEGGATNEKLFF

v_call: TRBV19
cdr3_aa: CASGQQGQETQYF

v_call: TRBV6-1
cdr3_aa: CASSLQDHNTEAFF

v_call: TRBV13
cdr3_aa: CASSSRDRVGEKLFF

v_call: TRBV5-1
cdr3_aa: CASRLDVTGSGNTIYF

v_call: TRBV2
cdr3_aa: CAIGSGLGVTNEKLFF

v_call: TRBV18
cdr3_aa: CASSPPTDAYEQYF

v_call: TRBV7-2
cdr3_aa: CASSSLRGGLDTQYF

v_call: TRBV2
cdr3_aa: CATQAGTSGRYEQYF

v_call: TRBV5-4
cdr3_aa: CASSSPGQTSDEQFF

v_call: TRBV11-2
cdr3_aa: CASSPLRAGEGNEQFF

v_call: TRBV6-5
cdr3_aa: CASSTDRGLYSPLHF

v_call: TRBV6-5
cdr3_aa: CASSSVTGAPNEKLFF

v_call: TRBV7-2
cdr3_aa: CASSSPPGRGYDTGELFF

v_call: TRBV15
cdr3_aa: CATSRVTSGGANRDF

v_call: TRBV6-5
cdr3_aa: CASSKLAGADTQYF

v_call: TRBV9
cdr3_aa: CASSVSSRAELDGYTF

v_call: TRBV7-3
cdr3_aa: CASSLTGGLAGGDEQFF

v_call: TRBV30
cdr3_aa: CAWKATGRGTDTQYF

v_call: TRBV14
cdr3_aa: CASSQESGEETQYF

v_call: TRBV5-4
cdr3_aa: CASSFGGGSYNEQFF

v_call: TRBV7-9
cdr3_aa: CASSLKRDRDNEKLFF

v_call: TRBV28
cdr3_aa: CASSFAGGQGFYNEQFF

v_call: TRBV28
cdr3_aa: CASRPGQNTEAFF

v_call: TRBV10-1
cdr3_aa: CASSDLPGQGARAEAFF

v_call: TRBV11-2
cdr3_aa: CASSLDGTIGELFF

v_call: TRBV7-2
cdr3_aa: CASSPHPQGAYEQYF

v_call: TRBV21-1
cdr3_aa: CASRGALSGATNEKLFF

v_call: TRBV4-1
cdr3_aa: CASSPPGQGVYGYTF

v_call: TRBV6-1
cdr3_aa: CASSALRDRGLAEQYF

v_call: TRBV5-1
cdr3_aa: CASSSADRGDEQYF

v_call: TRBV19
cdr3_aa: CASRIGRQGLNEQFF

v_call: TRBV6-1
cdr3_aa: CASSWTGEGEQYF

v_call: TRBV28
cdr3_aa: CASRVPGAYEQYF

v_call: TRBV18
cdr3_aa: CASSPNRNGNQPQHF

v_call: TRBV7-9
cdr3_aa: CASRRAGTGHYEQYF

v_call: TRBV5-1
cdr3_aa: CASSGGLAGGGFNTQYF

v_call: TRBV10-3
cdr3_aa: CAISAASGGYNEQFF

v_call: TRBV5-6
cdr3_aa: CASSVGLSYEQYF